This paragraph covers one T cell receptor (beta chain) sequence. Its antigen remains unidentified. Germline assignment: CDR1 SNHLY and CDR2 FYNNEI. The V end was cut by 2 bases, the J end by 5 bases, with 12 bases between. CDR3 length equals 15 residues. The PCR used 60 Vbeta and 13 Jbeta primers. This table comes from immunoSEQ multiplex PCR, and its TCRdb copy is limited to in-frame clones, with some not included. The sample includes approximately 100,000 clones, roughly 80% seen only once; the top ten take 3% to 4%. The data were obtained in a study of cytomegalovirus exposure and HLA in healthy donors. General study findings and limits: Later, TCR association rates were found to vary by HLA locus, highest for DRB1 and lowest for HLA-C. Reported results showed that the classifier diagnosed cytomegalovirus status with high specificity and sensitivity. Among TCR sequences, most were rare, though some public TCRs appeared in many donors.

The receptor was derived from a man between 60 and 75 years old in good health and CMV-seronegative. The chain carries TRBV2 and TRBJ2-2; possible D gene TRBD2, 6 bases. The specimen sequenced was PBMCs. This CDR3 reads CASSEQGLKTGELFF. The CDR3 DNA sequence: TGTGCCAGCAGTGAACAGGGACTTAAAACCGGGGAGCTGTTTTTT.